This TCR beta chain was sequenced for a study of technical replicates of blood from a handful of donors. The protocol was immunoSEQ multiplex PCR, while the TCRdb copy is restricted to in-frame clones and leaves out a portion. The repertoire holds 75,000 to 100,000 clones, with about 95% as singletons. V was cut by 3 bases and J by 8 bases, with 10 bases left in between. The germline gives CDR1 SNHLY, CDR2 FYNNEI. CDR3 length: 12 residues. The sequencing input was T cells isolated from PBMCs. This TCR came from a human donor in good health. The V and J genes are TRBV2 and TRBJ1-1; maybe TRBD1 (5 bases). The CDR3 region is CASSDDWTEAFF. The CDR3 region has the DNA TGTGCCAGCAGTGACGATTGGACAGAAGCTTTCTTT.